This TCR beta chain was captured by sequencing in a study of T cell responses to AZD1222 COVID-19 vaccine. Study-level information: Analysis merged second doses at about 4 or about 12 weeks.

The length of the CDR3 is 14 residues. Germline V lookup: CDR1 SGHRS, CDR2 YFSETQ. The V gene lost 2 bases and the J gene lost 2 bases, with 8 bases spanning the gap. Repertoires were generated with immunoSEQ multiplex PCR, while TCRdb's copy carries only in-frame clones and drops some. The sample gives fewer than 300,000 clones, approximately 95% of which show up once; less than 0.6% is in the top ten. Study findings and constraints: Baseline seropositives among AZD1222 recipients totaled only 5 to 7. It should be noted that donors were predominantly white British and more often female, and clonal diversity was possibly underestimated. The study found vaccine-associated CD4 TCRs spanning spike, dominant at 160-218 and 743-854.

As concerns this clone: What it binds is unknown.

The TCR sequence derives from an adult in good health. The specimen was peripheral blood, collected on day 0 of AZD1222 vaccination. The V and J genes are TRBV5-1 and TRBJ1-5; D might be TRBD1 (6 bases). CDR3 loop: CASSFSGGNQPQHF. The DNA for the CDR3 is TGCGCCAGCAGCTTCTCAGGGGGCAATCAGCCCCAGCATTTT.